The next 21 T cell receptor beta chains were all read from a single sample in a study of T-cell reconstitution after alpha-beta-depleted transplantation in children (dated by TCRdb to 2015 to 2016). Library construction relied on PCR. TCRdb names Illumina HiSeq 2500 as the instrument used. TCR library preparation used molecular barcoding, with unique molecular identifiers applied to normalize quantification of the TCRbeta repertoire. TCRdb reanalyzed the raw reads on its own, using fastp at Q25 for trimming and MiXCR for clone calling, and kept in-frame beta chains. Rows matching on CDR3 protein sequence are summarized as one entry with the most common DNA and genes. Across this sample there are 190,000 or so distinct CDR3 sequences, with approximately 6.6% seen only once. About 2.9% of the sample rests with the top ten. The sample in question was PBMCs from the stem cell graft donor, obtained from the stem cell graft. The receptors were gathered from a human donor who donated a stem cell graft to a child with Wiskott-Aldrich syndrome.

This clonotype was counted between two and nine times. V is TRBV4-2 and J is TRBJ1-1; D may be TRBD1 (5 bases). The germline V gene has CDR1 LGHNA and CDR2 YNFKEQ. Between the trimmed V and J ends, which lost 0 bases and 5 bases, there was a span of 13 bases. This CDR3 spans 15 amino acids. This CDR3 reads CASSQDSGLGTEAFF. The CDR3 bases are TGTGCCAGCAGCCAAGACTCAGGGTTGGGAACTGAAGCTTTCTTT.

This clonotype was counted ten times or more. The chain uses TRBV12-3 or TRBV12-4 and TRBJ1-2, with D tentatively TRBD1 (5 bases). Deletions cut 3 bases from V and 3 bases from J, with 14 bases between. This CDR3 has 15 amino acids. The CDR3 reads CASSLAEGPHYGYTF. The DNA of the CDR3 is TGTGCCAGCAGTTTGGCCGAGGGACCCCACTATGGCTACACCTTC.

This clonotype was seen ten or more times. The chain uses TRBV11-2 and TRBJ2-7; 8 bases match TRBD1. V dropped 5 bases and J dropped 4; count of bases not matched to a gene: 22. The CDR3 covers 19 residues. CDR1 and CDR2 from the germline V gene are SGHAT and FQNNGV. CDR3 in amino acids: CASSRKMAGGMLDRYEQYF. The CDR3 DNA reads as TGTGCCAGCAGCCGGAAGATGGCAGGGGGCATGCTAGATCGATACGAGCAGTACTTC.

This clonotype turned up a few times. The gene calls are TRBV7-2 and TRBJ1-1; D not resolved. Looked up from germline, CDR1 is SGHTA and CDR2 is FQGNSA. The V end was cut by 3 bases, the J end by 7 bases, with 12 bases between. There are 13 residues in the CDR3. CDR3 loop: CASSFQAGYEAFF. The DNA for the CDR3 is TGTGCCAGCAGCTTCCAGGCCGGCTATGAAGCTTTCTTT.

On this clonotype itself: A much larger clone sits a single nucleotide away, making a read error possible. The chain carries TRBV20-1 and TRBJ2-3; D not certain. Trimming cost V 3 bases and J 2 bases, with 6 bases left between them. The germline CDR1 and CDR2 sequences are DFQATT and SNEGSKA (reference sequence). The CDR3 loop spans 12 amino acids. DNA for the CDR3: TGCAGTGCTAGGTCGAACACAGATACGCAGTATTTT. It yields the protein CSARSNTDTQYF.

V gene TRBV14 combines with J gene TRBJ2-1; no reliable D call. Germline V gene lookup returns CDR1 SGHDN and CDR2 FVKESK. Deletions cut 2 bases from V and 4 bases from J, with 3 bases between. CDR3 size: 12 residues. The CDR3, as DNA: TGTGCCAGCAGCCAAAAATACAATGAGCAGTTCTTC. Residues: CASSQKYNEQFF.

The sample holds many counts of this clonotype. The chain employs TRBV7-2 and TRBJ2-1; the match to TRBD2 covers 12 bases. Germline-derived CDR1 and CDR2 are SGHTA and FQGNSA. The CDR3 contains 16 residues. The V gene end was trimmed by 5 bases and the J gene end by 4 bases; junction bases not matched to a gene: 6. For the CDR3, the DNA is TGTGCCAGCAGCCAACTGACTAGCGGGAGTTACAATGAGCAGTTCTTC. It yields the protein CASSQLTSGSYNEQFF.

This clonotype has ten or more counts. The chain joins TRBV10-3 to TRBJ1-2; 7 bases align to TRBD1. Germline V lookup: CDR1 ENHRY, CDR2 SYGVKD. The CDR3 loop spans 13 amino acids. Trimming cost V 2 bases and J 5 bases; bases outside gene matches: 2. The DNA for the CDR3 is TGTGCCATCAGTGAGGGGACAGTATATGGCTACACCTTC. This gives the protein CAISEGTVYGYTF.

V usage is TRBV25-1 and J usage is TRBJ2-7, with 11 nucleotides matching TRBD1. Germline trimming cut 6 bases from V and 5 bases from J; bases unmatched to any gene: 3. CDR3 length: 13 amino acids. In germline, CDR1 is MGHDK, CDR2 SYGVNS. This chain's CDR3 is CASRGQGGNEQYF. CDR3 coding DNA: TGTGCCAGCAGGGGACAGGGGGGCAACGAGCAGTACTTC.

This clonotype showed up many times. The CDR3 loop is CATSDLRDTRGSYEQYF. Written as DNA, the CDR3 is TGTGCCACCAGTGATTTGCGAGATACGCGGGGGAGCTACGAGCAGTACTTC. This chain links TRBV24-1 with TRBJ2-7; TRBD2 agrees at 7 bases. This CDR3 has 17 residues. CDR1 KGHDR and CDR2 SFDVKD come from the germline V gene. The ends lost 0 bases at V and 3 bases at J; junction bases unmatched: 10.

This clonotype has just a few counts. The chain recombines TRBV4-1 with TRBJ2-7; D gene uncertain. The CDR3 has 14 amino acids. The V end was cut by 6 bases, the J end by 1 base, with 13 bases between. CDR1 and CDR2 from the germline V gene are MGHRA and YSYEKL. CDR3 DNA sequence: TGCGCCAGCAGACCGGCGGACGGATCCTACGAGCAGTACTTC. This codes for CASRPADGSYEQYF.

This sequence joins TRBV12-3 or TRBV12-4 and TRBJ2-1; 8 bases line up with TRBD1. The CDR3 contains 15 residues. The trim removed 3 bases at V and 6 bases at J, leaving 7 bases unmatched. In nucleotides, the CDR3 is TGTGCCAGCAGTTTTAGGACCACAGGGGGCAATGAGCAGTTCTTC. Protein: CASSFRTTGGNEQFF.

This clonotype was seen at least ten times. The J gene is TRBJ2-7, the V gene TRBV2, with D uncertain. The CDR3 length is 12 residues. Germline lookup yields CDR1 SNHLY and CDR2 FYNNEI. V lost 8 bases and J lost 3, with 11 bases in between. The CDR3 here is CASAGRIYEQYF. The CDR3 DNA is TGTGCCAGCGCAGGACGGATCTACGAGCAGTACTTC.

This clonotype has a handful of counts. The rearrangement links TRBV6-1 to TRBJ2-3, with D tentatively TRBD1 (5 bases). Germline CDR1 is MNHNS and CDR2 is SASEGT. CDR3 length: 14 residues. V shed 4 bases and J shed 5 bases, with 13 bases lying between them. CDR3 DNA sequence: TGTGCCAGCAGTGTGGACCAGGGAAGAGATACGCAGTATTTT. Its translation is CASSVDQGRDTQYF.

The chain joins TRBV7-2 to TRBJ2-2; 8 bases line up with TRBD2. V shed 3 bases and J 15 bases; nucleotides not matched to a gene: 15. Germline loops: CDR1 SGHTA, CDR2 FQGNSA. The CDR3 has 15 amino acids. In DNA form, the CDR3 reads TGTGCCAGCAGCTTTCTTAGTGCCGGGACTAGTATTTTGTTTTTT. This translates into CASSFLSAGTSILFF.

This clonotype was counted many times. The rearrangement uses TRBV7-2 and TRBJ1-3; unclear D gene. Looked up from germline, CDR1 is SGHTA and CDR2 is FQGNSA. This CDR3 is 15 amino acids long. Deletions cut 3 bases from V and 0 bases from J, with 9 bases between. CDR3 protein: CASSFGRSSGNTIYF. DNA of the CDR3: TGTGCCAGCAGCTTCGGCCGCAGCTCTGGAAACACCATATATTTT.

This clonotype came up many times. This chain uses TRBV7-9 with TRBJ2-3; D perhaps matches TRBD2 (5 bases). Between the trimmed V and J ends, which lost 10 bases and 6 bases, there was a span of 14 bases. The germline V gene has CDR1 SEHNR and CDR2 FQNEAQ (reference sequence). CDR3 size: 12 residues. In DNA form, the CDR3 reads TGTGCCATCCTCATTTCGGGGGATACGCAGTATTTT. Protein product: CAILISGDTQYF.

This chain joins TRBV6-1 and TRBJ2-5, with TRBD1 as a possible D gene (6 bases). The CDR3 is made up of 14 amino acids. V gave up 6 bases and J gave up 7 bases, with 18 bases separating them. Germline V CDR1 and CDR2: MNHNS, SASEGT. CDR3 protein: CASSPDRSRGTQYF. The CDR3 DNA reads as TGTGCCAGCAGCCCCGACAGGTCCCGCGGGACCCAGTACTTC.

To note about this clonotype: A read error may be the cause here, since a much bigger clone is one base away. V gene TRBV5-1 combines with J gene TRBJ1-4; D call uncertain. Per germline, CDR1 SGHRS and CDR2 YFSETQ. The CDR3 totals 13 residues. The CDR3 DNA sequence: TGCGACAGCAGCCCGTCCATGGATGAAAAACTGTTTTTT. The encoded protein is CDSSPSMDEKLFF.

V gene TRBV5-6 combines with J gene TRBJ1-5, with D maybe TRBD1 (5 bases). Trimming cost V 0 bases and J 4 bases, with 8 bases left between them. CDR1 is SGHDT, CDR2 YYEEEE, per germline. This CDR3 is 14 amino acids long. The CDR3 nucleotides read TGTGCCAGCAGCTTGGGACAGATAAATCAGCCCCAGCATTTT. It encodes CASSLGQINQPQHF.

This clonotype occurred many times. The chain uses TRBV12-3 or TRBV12-4 and TRBJ1-5; D ambiguous. This CDR3 has 12 amino acids. Trimming removed 6 bases at V and 1 base at J, with 4 bases between. The DNA of the CDR3 is TGTGCCAGCAGACCGAGCAATCAGCCCCAGCATTTT. Its translation is CASRPSNQPQHF.